This TCR beta chain was captured in a study of T-cell memory formation after mild COVID-19. Study-wide background: Across donors, TCR clusters were largely donor specific.

The authors produced TCR alpha and TCR beta cDNA libraries with sample barcodes and UMIs by 5'RACE using constant-segment primers. TCRdb reprocessed the 5' RACE reads via MiXCR and lists one record per CDR3 protein. This table has 450,000 to 700,000 distinct CDR3 sequences, about 20% appearing once. Findings and limits, study-wide: Among clones contracting day 15 to 85, CD4/CD8 was balanced, whereas later expanders leaned CD4+.

Regarding this clonotype: What it binds is not known.

The CDR3 covers 15 residues. Germline V lookup: CDR1 SGHTA, CDR2 FQGNSA. The ends lost 3 bases at V and 7 bases at J; junction bases unmatched: 9. V and J are TRBV7-2 and TRBJ2-1, with 7 bases fitting TRBD1. The material sequenced was PBMCs or a T cell subset sorted from them (not recorded which). The clonotype originates from an adult woman who had mild COVID-19 (a few samples of this study predate the infection). Cell type and time point are not known. The CDR3 spells CASSFQGQIRNEQFF. For the CDR3, the DNA is TGTGCCAGCAGCTTCCAGGGACAGATTAGAAATGAGCAGTTCTTC. Full variable domain (missing parts from reference TRBV7-2 and TRBJ2-1): GAGVSQSPSNKVTEKGKDVELRCDPISGHTALYWYRQSLGQGLEFLIYFQGNSAPDKSGLPSDRFSAERTGGSVSTLTIQRTQQEDSAVYLCASSFQGQIRNEQFFGPGTRLTVL.